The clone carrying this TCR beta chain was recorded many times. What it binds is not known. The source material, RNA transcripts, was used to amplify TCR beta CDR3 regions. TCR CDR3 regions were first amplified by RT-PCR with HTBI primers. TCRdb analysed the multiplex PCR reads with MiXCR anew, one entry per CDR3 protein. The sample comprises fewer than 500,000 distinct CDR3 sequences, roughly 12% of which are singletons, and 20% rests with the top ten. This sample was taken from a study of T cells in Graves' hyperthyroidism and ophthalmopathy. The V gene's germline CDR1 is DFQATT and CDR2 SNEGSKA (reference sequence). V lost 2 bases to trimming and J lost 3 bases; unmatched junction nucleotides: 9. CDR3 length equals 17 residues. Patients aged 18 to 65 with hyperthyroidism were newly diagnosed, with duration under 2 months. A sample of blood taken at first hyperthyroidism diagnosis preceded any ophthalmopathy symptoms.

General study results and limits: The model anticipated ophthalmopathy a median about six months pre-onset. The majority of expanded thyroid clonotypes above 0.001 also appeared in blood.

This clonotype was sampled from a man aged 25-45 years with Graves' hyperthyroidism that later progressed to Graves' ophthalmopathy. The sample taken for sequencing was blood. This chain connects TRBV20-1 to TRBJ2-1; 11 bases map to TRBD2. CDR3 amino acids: CSARRLAGGPLYNEQFF. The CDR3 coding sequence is TGCAGTGCTAGACGGCTAGCGGGGGGACCTCTCTACAATGAGCAGTTCTTC.